The clone carrying this T cell receptor (beta chain) was counted ten times or more. The antigen is undetermined. Axillary draining lymph nodes of breast cancer patients supplied the node samples. Germline V lookup: CDR1 SGHAT, CDR2 FQNNGV. Losses at the gene ends were 6 bases for V and 0 bases for J; bases not matched to a gene: 9. The CDR3 has 18 residues. The data derive from a study of breast tumors, draining lymph nodes, adjacent tissues. TCRdb reprocessed the multiplex PCR reads via MiXCR and lists one record per CDR3 protein. The sample lists approximately 100,000 distinct CDR3 sequences; about 20% were seen once. General study findings and limits: Tumors had less TCR diversity than lymph nodes, more than nontumor tissue. Data fit most tumor T cells coming from lymph node, expanding in tumor. Luminal-like breast cancer showed significantly greater tumor-nontumor repertoire similarity than basal-like breast cancer did.

The chain combines TRBV11-2 with TRBJ2-1; TRBD2 aligns across 12 bases. Sequenced sample: axillary lymph node tissue. The clonotype originates from a female donor with breast cancer. Some clones in this sample may be carry-over from other donors' samples. This chain's CDR3 is CASRPLAGGLSSYNEQFF. The CDR3 DNA is TGTGCCAGCAGGCCCCTAGCGGGAGGGCTAAGCTCCTACAATGAGCAGTTCTTC.